The 3 T cell receptor beta chains below all came from one sample that was sequenced in a study of T cells after somatic rescue of genetic block (TCRdb year 2020). Library preparation was by the immunoSEQ multiplex PCR assay. TCRdb stores this immuneACCESS table with in-frame sequences only. Part of the clones is absent; in the studies checked, under half of the shortfall reflects unresolved V genes, and no reason is known for the rest. The sample records 15,000 or so clones, roughly two thirds of which are singletons. The leading ten clones occupy over 12% of the sample. The sequenced sample was peripheral blood mononuclear cells (PBMCs). All receptors come from a boy aged 5-17 years.

The rearrangement links TRBV27 to TRBJ1-5; D is ambiguous. Per germline, CDR1 MNHEY and CDR2 SMNVEV (reference sequence). V was clipped by 6 bases and J by 1 base, with 13 bases between them. The CDR3 is 15 amino acids. The CDR3 region is CASSRTFSSNQPQHF. CDR3 in DNA: TGTGCCAGCAGCCGGACTTTCTCCAGCAATCAGCCCCAGCATTTT.

This rearrangement joins TRBV13 to TRBJ2-3; tentatively, D is TRBD2 (7 bases). The CDR3 is 16 residues long. Germline loops: CDR1 PRHDT, CDR2 FYEKMQ (reference sequence). The V and J ends lost 5 bases and 3 bases respectively, with 18 bases between them. The CDR3 DNA follows: TGTGCCAGCAGCCCACGGGGGGCCCTTAGGACAGATACGCAGTATTTT. Amino acids: CASSPRGALRTDTQYF.

This clone was counted only a few times. This sequence joins TRBV2 and TRBJ2-3; D is unclear. Germline CDR1 reads SNHLY; CDR2 reads FYNNEI. The length of the CDR3 is 12 residues. Trimming stripped 4 bases from V and 3 bases from J, with 5 bases between. The CDR3 coding sequence is TGTGCCAGCAGTGGGATGACAGATACGCAGTATTTT. Protein product: CASSGMTDTQYF. Full variable domain (remainder filled in from reference TRBV2 and TRBJ2-3): EPEVTQTPSHQVTQMGQEVILRCVPISNHLYFYWYRQILGQKVEFLVSFYNNEISEKSEIFDDQFSVERPDGSNFTLKIRSTKLEDSAMYFCASSGMTDTQYFGPGTRLTVL.